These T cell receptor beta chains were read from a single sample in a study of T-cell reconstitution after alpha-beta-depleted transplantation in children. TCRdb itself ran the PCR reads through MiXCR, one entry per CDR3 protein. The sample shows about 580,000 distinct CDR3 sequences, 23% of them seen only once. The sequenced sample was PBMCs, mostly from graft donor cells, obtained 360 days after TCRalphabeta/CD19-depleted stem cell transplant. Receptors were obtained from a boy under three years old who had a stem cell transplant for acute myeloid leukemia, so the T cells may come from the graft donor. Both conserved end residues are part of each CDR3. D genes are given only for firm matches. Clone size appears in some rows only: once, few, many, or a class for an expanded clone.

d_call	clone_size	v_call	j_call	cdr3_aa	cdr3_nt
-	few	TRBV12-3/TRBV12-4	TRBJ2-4	CASSLGQLWNIQYF	TGTGCCAGCAGTCTGGGACAACTCTGGAACATTCAGTACTTC
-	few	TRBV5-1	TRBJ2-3	CASSLMRGRGDPDTQYF	TGCGCCAGCAGCTTGATGAGGGGCAGGGGTGACCCAGATACGCAGTATTTT
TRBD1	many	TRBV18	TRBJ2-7	CASSRRQGRSYEQYF	TGTGCCAGCTCGCGAAGACAGGGGCGATCCTACGAGCAGTACTTC
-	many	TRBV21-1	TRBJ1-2	CASMTFHYGYTF	TGTGCCAGCATGACCTTCCACTATGGCTACACCTTC
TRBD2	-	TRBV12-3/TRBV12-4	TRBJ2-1	CASRPGTSGKNEQFF	TGTGCCAGCAGACCAGGGACTAGCGGCAAAAATGAGCAGTTCTTC
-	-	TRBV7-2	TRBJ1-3	CASSPPGAWGNTIYF	TGTGCCAGCAGCCCCCCGGGTGCGTGGGGAAACACCATATATTTT
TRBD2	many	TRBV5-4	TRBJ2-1	CASSLEVAGHEQFF	TGTGCCAGCAGCTTGGAGGTAGCGGGGCATGAGCAGTTCTTC
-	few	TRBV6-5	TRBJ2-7	CASSYSSEGMHEQYF	TGTGCCAGCAGTTACTCGTCCGAGGGGATGCACGAGCAGTACTTC
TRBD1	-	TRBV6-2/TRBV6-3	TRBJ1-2	CASSYQDRVNGYTF	TGTGCCAGCAGTTACCAAGACAGGGTGAATGGCTACACCTTC
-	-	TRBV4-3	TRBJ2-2	CASSQDFGYTGELFF	TGCGCCAGCAGCCAAGATTTTGGCTACACCGGGGAGCTGTTTTTT
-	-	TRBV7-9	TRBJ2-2	CASSHTTGELFF	TGTGCCAGCAGCCACACTACCGGGGAGCTGTTTTTT
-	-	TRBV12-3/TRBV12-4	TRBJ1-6	CASSLAGGVNSPLHF	TGTGCCAGCAGTTTAGCGGGGGGGGTAAATTCACCCCTCCACTTT
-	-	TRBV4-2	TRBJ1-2	CASSPILGAGGYTF	TGTGCCAGCAGCCCAATTCTGGGGGCAGGTGGCTACACCTTC
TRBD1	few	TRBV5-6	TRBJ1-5	CASSFRTGTGRNQPQHF	TGTGCCAGCAGCTTTCGAACCGGGACAGGTAGAAATCAGCCCCAGCATTTT
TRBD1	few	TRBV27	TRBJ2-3	CASSVRDRGLQDTQYF	TGTGCCAGCAGTGTCCGGGACAGGGGGCTGCAAGATACGCAGTATTTT
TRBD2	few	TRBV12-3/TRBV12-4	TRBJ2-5	CASRTGTSRETQYF	TGTGCCAGCAGAACCGGGACTAGCCGAGAGACCCAGTACTTC
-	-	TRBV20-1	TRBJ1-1	CSARRRRDTEAFF	TGCAGTGCTAGACGGCGGAGAGACACTGAAGCTTTCTTT
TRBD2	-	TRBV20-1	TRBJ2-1	CSARDQGGGHNEQFF	TGCAGTGCTAGAGATCAGGGCGGGGGGCACAATGAGCAGTTCTTC
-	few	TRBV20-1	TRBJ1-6	CSARSPGAGYSPLHF	TGCAGTGCTAGGAGTCCGGGGGCAGGTTATTCACCCCTCCACTTT
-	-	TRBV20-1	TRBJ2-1	CSAEPGHGAYNEQFF	TGCAGTGCTGAGCCGGGCCACGGAGCCTACAATGAGCAGTTCTTC
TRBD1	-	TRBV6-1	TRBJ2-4	CASSLTGTKNIQYF	TGTGCCAGCAGTCTGACAGGGACCAAAAACATTCAGTACTTC
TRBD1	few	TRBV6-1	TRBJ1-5	CASVTQGVGNQPQHF	TGTGCCAGCGTAACCCAGGGGGTAGGCAATCAGCCCCAGCATTTT
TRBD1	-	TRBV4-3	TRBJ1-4	CASSQRTGVREKLFF	TGCGCCAGCAGCCAGAGGACAGGGGTAAGGGAAAAACTGTTTTTT
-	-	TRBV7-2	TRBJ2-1	CASSLVGVDNEQFF	TGTGCCAGCAGCTTAGTGGGGGTCGACAATGAGCAGTTCTTC
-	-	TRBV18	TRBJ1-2	CASSLPSWGSYGYTF	TGTGCCAGCTCGTTACCTTCTTGGGGCAGCTATGGCTACACCTTC
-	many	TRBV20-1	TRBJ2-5	CSARDLGYQATQYF	TGCAGTGCTAGAGACCTGGGGTATCAAGCGACCCAGTACTTC
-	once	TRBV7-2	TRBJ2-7	CASSLSLAQANSYEQYF	TGTGCCAGCAGCTTAAGTCTCGCACAGGCGAATTCCTACGAGCAGTACTTC
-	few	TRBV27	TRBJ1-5	CASSLRAGNQPQHF	TGTGCCAGCAGTTTACGAGCAGGCAATCAGCCCCAGCATTTT
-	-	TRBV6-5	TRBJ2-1	CASRGTGTSNNEQFF	TGTGCCAGCAGGGGGACCGGGACCTCCAACAATGAGCAGTTCTTC
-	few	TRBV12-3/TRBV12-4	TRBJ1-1	CASSFGWGGMNTEAFF	TGTGCCAGCAGTTTTGGGTGGGGAGGAATGAACACTGAAGCTTTCTTT
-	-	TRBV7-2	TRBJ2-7	CASSLTAWPSYEQYF	TGTGCCAGCAGCCTTACGGCCTGGCCCTCCTACGAGCAGTACTTC
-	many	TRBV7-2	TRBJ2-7	CASRQGPRWDEQYF	TGTGCCAGCAGGCAGGGACCCCGCTGGGACGAGCAGTACTTC
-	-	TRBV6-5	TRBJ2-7	CASSYGAGRSYEQYF	TGTGCCAGCAGTTACGGGGCAGGGCGATCCTACGAGCAGTACTTC
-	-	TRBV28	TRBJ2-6	CASTQRAGAYSGANVLTF	TGTGCCAGCACACAGAGGGCAGGGGCCTACTCTGGGGCCAACGTCCTGACTTTC
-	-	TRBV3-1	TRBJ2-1	CASSRSRGGADEQFF	TGTGCCAGCAGCCGCTCTAGAGGGGGAGCTGATGAGCAGTTCTTC
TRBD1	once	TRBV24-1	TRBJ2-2	CATSDPDRVGELFF	TGTGCCACCAGTGACCCCGACAGGGTAGGGGAGCTGTTTTTT
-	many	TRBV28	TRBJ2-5	CASSIGGGQETQYF	TGTGCCAGCAGTATCGGTGGAGGCCAAGAGACCCAGTACTTC
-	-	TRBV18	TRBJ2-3	CASSRGGGGGTDTQYF	TGTGCCAGCTCCCGAGGAGGAGGGGGAGGCACAGATACGCAGTATTTT
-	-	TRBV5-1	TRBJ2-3	CASSRAPEDTQYF	TGCGCCAGCAGCCGGGCCCCCGAGGATACGCAGTATTTT
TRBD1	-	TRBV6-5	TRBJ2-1	CASSWDRGRLLEQFF	TGTGCCAGCAGTTGGGACAGGGGGCGCCTTCTTGAGCAGTTCTTC
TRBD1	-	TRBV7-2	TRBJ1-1	CASSLRGQGWTEAFF	TGTGCCAGCAGCTTAAGGGGACAGGGGTGGACTGAAGCTTTCTTT
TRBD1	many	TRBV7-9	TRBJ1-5	CASRGQGSQPQHF	TGTGCCAGCAGAGGACAGGGAAGCCAGCCCCAGCATTTT
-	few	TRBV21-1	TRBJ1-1	CASSKRMKAGGENTEAFF	TGTGCCAGCAGCAAAAGAATGAAGGCAGGGGGCGAAAACACTGAAGCTTTCTTT
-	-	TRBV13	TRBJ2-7	CASRDSSRSYEQYF	TGTGCCAGCAGGGATAGCAGCAGATCGTACGAGCAGTACTTC
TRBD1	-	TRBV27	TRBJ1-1	CASRGQGFTEAFF	TGTGCCAGCAGAGGACAGGGGTTTACTGAAGCTTTCTTT
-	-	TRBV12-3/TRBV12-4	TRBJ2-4	CASSLAIAKNIQYF	TGTGCCAGCAGTTTAGCTATAGCCAAAAACATTCAGTACTTC
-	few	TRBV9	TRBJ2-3	CASSVAAYSDGSTDTQYF	TGTGCCAGCAGCGTAGCGGCTTACAGCGATGGGAGCACAGATACGCAGTATTTT
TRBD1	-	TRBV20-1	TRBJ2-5	CSARGGTGVNRETQYF	TGCAGTGCTAGAGGAGGGACAGGGGTGAATAGGGAGACCCAGTACTTC